Detailed here is one T cell receptor (beta chain). Under the authors' procedure: Estimation of nucleated cell counts relied on the amplification of reference gene primers. Generated by immunoSEQ multiplex PCR, the TCRdb table keeps only in-frame clones and is missing some. The D gene and trimming were derived from the DNA, and the V and J assignments and clone size from that table. The table records under 200,000 clones, around 82% of them present only once. The data were obtained in a study of blood T cell repertoires in COVID-19. About the research overall: Material from acute and convalescent COVID-19 was sourced from the United States, Italy and Spain. T cells, B-cell-depleted T cells, or PBMCs supplied cDNA or gDNA.

Germline lookup yields CDR1 MGHRA and CDR2 YSYEKL. Germline trimming cut 2 bases from V and 13 bases from J; bases unmatched to any gene: 16. The CDR3 runs 15 residues. The sequence came from a human donor with acute or convalescent COVID-19. The donor label of this sample is uncertain. Sequenced input: peripheral blood. The chain recombines TRBV4-1 with TRBJ2-5; 7 nucleotides match TRBD2. CDR3 protein: CASSQPGTKGPVRYF. CDR3 DNA sequence: TGCGCCAGCAGCCAACCCGGGACTAAGGGCCCAGTACGGTACTTC.